A single sample is the source of the 22 T cell receptor beta chains below, sequenced in a study of vaccination and CD4 T cells after COVID-19. For these receptors, no antigen is known. The sample's time point: late sampling 161 to 241 days after vaccination in three convalescent patients. Treatment indicated: approximately 10-day PBMC culture with coronavirus spike peptide pools or control peptides (ViraFEST assay). Sequencing of cultured CD4+ T cell DNA used the Oncomine TCR Beta short-read assay. TCRdb reprocessed the PCR reads with MiXCR, giving one entry per CDR3 protein. The repertoire holds approximately 24,000 distinct CDR3 sequences, with more than 25% as singletons. Source: CD4+ T cells from blood, cultured in vitro, taken about 7 months after SARS-CoV-2 vaccination. The source of these receptors is a human donor who had recovered from COVID-19.

This clonotype turned up a few times. Here the CDR3 reads CASSWDRGETQYF. In DNA form, the CDR3 reads TGTGCCAGTAGTTGGGACAGGGGAGAGACCCAGTACTTC. The V and J genes are TRBV19 and TRBJ2-5, with TRBD1 matching 10 bases. Germline CDR1 and CDR2: LNHDA and SQIVND (reference sequence). Trimming removed 5 bases from V and 4 bases from J; junction bases left unmatched: 1. The CDR3 has 13 amino acids. Based on the CDR3 plus reference TRBV19 and TRBJ2-5, the full variable domain is DGGITQSPKYLFRKEGQNVTLSCEQNLNHDAMYWYRQDPGQGLRLIYYSQIVNDFQKGDIAEGYSVSREKKESFPLTVTSAQKNPTAFYLCASSWDRGETQYFGPGTRLLVL.

There are many counts of this clonotype. J is TRBJ2-7 and V is TRBV4-2, with 7 bases identical to TRBD2. Unmatched junction bases numbered 8, after V lost 3 bases and J lost 0 bases. The CDR3 is made up of 16 amino acids. Per germline, CDR1 LGHNA and CDR2 YNFKEQ. The CDR3 sequence is CASSQGAGQVSYEQYF. Written as DNA, the CDR3 is TGTGCCAGCAGCCAGGGAGCGGGGCAAGTCTCCTACGAGCAGTACTTC.

The V gene is TRBV20-1, the J gene TRBJ2-5, with D perhaps TRBD1 or TRBD2 (5 bases each). Germline values: CDR1 DFQATT, CDR2 SNEGSKA (reference sequence). V gave up 6 bases and J gave up 2 bases, with 13 bases separating them. The CDR3 is 13 amino acids. CDR3 sequence: CSARRGGQETQYF. The CDR3 nucleotides are TGCAGTGCCCGACGGGGCGGACAAGAGACCCAGTACTTC.

J is TRBJ2-7 and V is TRBV27; D might be TRBD1 (5 bases). V shed 0 bases and J shed 5 bases, with 14 bases lying between them. The CDR3 runs 15 residues. Looked up from germline, CDR1 is MNHEY and CDR2 is SMNVEV (reference sequence). This chain's CDR3 is CASSLSMGRVHEQYF. CDR3 nucleotides: TGTGCCAGCAGTTTATCGATGGGCAGGGTCCACGAGCAGTACTTC.

J is TRBJ1-5 and V is TRBV27; 12 nucleotides agree with TRBD1. This CDR3 is 16 amino acids long. Germline loops: CDR1 MNHEY, CDR2 SMNVEV (reference sequence). Trimming cost V 6 bases and J 0 bases; bases outside gene matches: 3. CDR3 nucleotides: TGTGCCAGCAGCGGGACAGGGGGCCTTAGCAATCAGCCCCAGCATTTT. Amino acid sequence: CASSGTGGLSNQPQHF.

This chain joins TRBV29-1 and TRBJ1-1; 8 positions match TRBD1. The CDR3 has 11 amino acids. Unmatched junction bases numbered 3, after V lost 6 bases and J lost 6 bases. Looked up from germline, CDR1 is SQVTM and CDR2 is ANQGSEA. This CDR3 is CSVLTGAEAFF. The DNA for the CDR3 is TGCAGCGTCTTGACAGGGGCTGAAGCTTTCTTT.

The DNA for the CDR3 is TGTGCCACCAGCAGGGATTTCAGGGACGGTACCCTCCACTTT. Translating gives CATSRDFRDGTLHF. This chain uses TRBV15 with TRBJ1-6, with D perhaps matching TRBD1 (5 bases). There are 14 residues in the CDR3. Looked up from germline, CDR1 is LNHNV and CDR2 is YYDKDF (reference sequence). The V gene lost 3 bases and the J gene lost 14 bases, with 17 bases spanning the gap.

This clonotype came up a few times. The V and J genes are TRBV28 and TRBJ2-7, with 13 bases fitting TRBD2. J gave up 9 bases and V 5 bases, and 16 bases lay outside the gene matches. CDR1 and CDR2 (germline): MDHEN, SYDVKM. This CDR3 contains 17 residues. The CDR3 DNA follows: TGTGCCAGCAGTCTCACCCCGACTAGCGGGAGGTCCAGAGGGCAGTACTTC. As protein: CASSLTPTSGRSRGQYF.

A remark on this clonotype: A read error may produce the germline difference seen at one junction end. The V gene is TRBV10-3, the J gene TRBJ2-5; 7 nucleotides agree with TRBD1. CDR1 is ENHRY, CDR2 SYGVKD, per germline. This CDR3 is 13 amino acids long. For the CDR3, the DNA is TGTGCCATCAAGGGACAGAGAGGAGAGACCCATTACTTC. This gives the protein CAIKGQRGETHYF.

V usage is TRBV2 and J usage is TRBJ2-7, with 7 nucleotides matching TRBD1. Germline CDR1 SNHLY, CDR2 FYNNEI. The J segment lost 3 bases and the V segment lost 4 bases, leaving 6 bases of the junction unmatched. CDR3 length: 14 amino acids. The CDR3 DNA is TGTGCCAGCAGTGCTCCAGGGGGTGACTACGAGCAGTACTTC. Its translation: CASSAPGGDYEQYF.

This clonotype is deemed medium-sized. The V call is TRBV15, the J call TRBJ2-5; tentatively, D is TRBD1 or TRBD2 (6 bases each). The CDR3 is made up of 16 amino acids. Germline V gene data show CDR1 as LNHNV and CDR2 as YYDKDF (reference sequence). V dropped 0 bases and J dropped 5 bases, with 16 bases sitting between them. CDR3: CATSRDLSGAGETQYF. The DNA of the CDR3 is TGTGCCACCAGCAGAGATCTGTCAGGGGCGGGGGAGACCCAGTACTTC.

V usage is TRBV20-1 and J usage is TRBJ2-7, with 14 positions matching TRBD2. Trimming removed 0 bases from V and 2 bases from J; junction bases left unmatched: 9. Germline V gives CDR1 DFQATT, CDR2 SNEGSKA (reference sequence). The CDR3 is 18 amino acids. The CDR3 sequence is CSARDLGTSGSTTYEQYF. The DNA for the CDR3 is TGCAGTGCTAGAGACTTAGGGACTAGCGGGAGTACGACCTACGAGCAGTACTTC.

This clonotype was counted between two and nine times. The chain recombines TRBV28 with TRBJ1-5; D not certain. Looked up from germline, CDR1 is MDHEN and CDR2 is SYDVKM. CDR3 size: 12 residues. V was pared by 8 bases and J by 5 bases, with 10 bases between. The CDR3 loop is CASGSSDQPQHF. The CDR3 nucleotides are TGTGCCAGCGGATCATCCGATCAGCCCCAGCATTTT. Based on the CDR3 plus reference TRBV28 and TRBJ1-5, the full variable domain is DVKVTQSSRYLVKRTGEKVFLECVQDMDHENMFWYRQDPGLGLRLIYFSYDVKMKEKGDIPEGYSVSREKKERFSLILESASTNQTSMYLCASGSSDQPQHFGDGTRLSIL.

This chain connects TRBV20-1 to TRBJ1-3, with D perhaps TRBD1 (5 bases). The CDR3 covers 14 residues. V lost 1 base, J lost 1 base, and 8 bases lay in between. Germline V gene data show CDR1 as DFQATT and CDR2 as SNEGSKA (reference sequence). The CDR3: CSARGDASGNTIYF. The CDR3 DNA follows: TGCAGTGCTAGAGGGGACGCTTCTGGAAACACCATATATTTT.

V is TRBV7-9 and J is TRBJ2-6; TRBD1 agrees at 10 bases. Germline trimming cut 4 bases from V and 0 bases from J; bases unmatched to any gene: 9. The CDR3 covers 19 residues. The germline CDR1 and CDR2 sequences are SEHNR and FQNEAQ (reference sequence). CDR3 residues: CASSSYSGQGTSGANVLTF. The CDR3 region has the DNA TGTGCCAGCAGCTCATATTCGGGACAGGGGACCTCTGGGGCCAACGTCCTGACTTTC.

The chain recombines TRBV5-4 with TRBJ2-7; 9 bases map to TRBD2. CDR1 SGHNT and CDR2 YYREEE come from the germline V gene (reference sequence). The length of the CDR3 is 17 residues. The V segment lost 4 bases and the J segment 4 bases; nucleotides outside the gene matches: 15. The CDR3 protein is CASSLGFAGGPKYEQYF. CDR3 sequence (DNA): TGTGCCAGCAGCCTGGGCTTTGCGGGAGGGCCGAAGTACGAGCAGTACTTC.

The rearrangement uses TRBV6-2 or TRBV6-3 and TRBJ2-7, with TRBD2 matching 7 bases. J was trimmed by 3 bases and V by 2 bases; bases with no gene match: 4. In germline, CDR1 is MNHEY, CDR2 SVGEGT. CDR3 length: 14 amino acids. CDR3 loop: CASSYAGGGYEQYF. CDR3 DNA sequence: TGTGCCAGCAGTTACGCAGGCGGGGGCTACGAGCAGTACTTC.

This clonotype was picked up a small number of times. This chain joins TRBV18 and TRBJ2-1; 10 positions match TRBD2. CDR1 is KGHSH, CDR2 LQKENI, per germline. The CDR3 loop spans 15 amino acids. V lost 6 bases and J lost 8; bases outside the gene matches: 10. The CDR3 bases are TGTGCCAGCTCCCCGGGCGCTAGCGGGAGTTATGAGCAGTTCTTC. As protein: CASSPGASGSYEQFF.

The sample holds a few counts of this clonotype. The V call is TRBV11-3, the J call TRBJ2-1, with TRBD2 identical over 9 bases. The CDR3 contains 15 residues. The V gene's germline CDR1 is SGHNT and CDR2 YENEEA. V was clipped by 2 bases and J by 10 bases; unmatched bases: 9. CDR3 sequence reads: CASSLWAGGDAEQFF. CDR3 DNA: TGTGCCAGCAGCTTATGGGCGGGAGGGGACGCCGAGCAGTTCTTC.

The CDR3 spells CASSAGIWGPDIQYF. The CDR3, as DNA: TGTGCCAGCAGCGCAGGGATTTGGGGTCCGGACATTCAGTACTTC. The chain uses TRBV7-2 and TRBJ2-4, with TRBD1 as a possible D gene (5 bases). CDR3 length: 15 amino acids. Trimming stripped 5 bases from V and 8 bases from J, with 19 bases between. Germline V gene lookup returns CDR1 SGHTA and CDR2 FQGNSA.

This rearrangement joins TRBV5-8 to TRBJ2-5, with 9 positions matching TRBD1. Looked up from germline, CDR1 is SGHTS and CDR2 is YDEGEE. V lost 5 bases, J lost 0 bases, and 8 bases stayed unmatched. This CDR3 is built from 16 residues. The DNA of the CDR3 is TGTGCCAGCAGACAGGACAGGGGCCAGTACCAAGAGACCCAGTACTTC. Protein: CASRQDRGQYQETQYF.

This clonotype was observed a handful of times. The J gene is TRBJ1-5, the V gene TRBV20-1; 9 bases are a match to TRBD1. Germline lookup yields CDR1 DFQATT and CDR2 SNEGSKA (reference sequence). V shed 1 base and J 6 bases; nucleotides not matched to a gene: 1. The CDR3 runs 13 residues. CDR3 amino acids: CSARGDRVQPQHF. DNA of the CDR3: TGCAGTGCTAGAGGGGACAGGGTTCAGCCCCAGCATTTT.